This T cell receptor (beta chain) was sequenced for a study of T-cell reconstitution after alpha-beta-depleted transplantation in children. In its sample, this clonotype was seen many times. CDR1 is SGHTA and CDR2 is FQGNSA in the germline V gene. The CDR3 length is 15 residues. V shed 1 base, J shed 6 bases, and the junction held 2 bases outside the gene matches. Preparation of the TCRbeta library involved a method that used unique molecular identifiers. TCRdb fed the PCR reads into MiXCR, producing one record per CDR3 protein. The profile shows 100,000 to 120,000 distinct CDR3 sequences, 10% of them singletons.

This rearrangement joins TRBV7-2 to TRBJ1-6; 8 bases agree with TRBD1. The clonotype comes from a human donor who donated a stem cell graft to a child with acute lymphoblastic leukemia. Sequences were derived from PBMCs from the stem cell graft donor, sampled from the stem cell graft. This chain's CDR3 is CASSLEQGVNSPLHF. CDR3 nucleotide sequence: TGTGCCAGCAGCTTAGAACAGGGGGTTAATTCACCCCTCCACTTT.